This T cell receptor beta chain came from a study of glioma-infiltrating T cells. Study-level findings and limits: Only very few CDR3 sequences appeared in both tissue and blood. Gliomas, especially low-grade, showed above-expected tissue-blood divergence; non-neoplastic patients showed below.

The V segment lost 4 bases and the J segment 5 bases; nucleotides outside the gene matches: 8. This CDR3 is 16 amino acids long. The germline CDR1 and CDR2 sequences are MDHEN and SYDVKM. The iRepertoire nested amplicon-rescue multiplex PCR amplified TCR alpha and beta CDR3s from RNA. One-step reverse transcription and amplification started from approximately 100-400 ng of tissue mRNA or PBMC total RNA. TCRdb analysed the multiplex PCR reads with MiXCR anew, one entry per CDR3 protein. This table holds over 130,000 distinct CDR3 sequences, around 40% found once. A note on this clonotype: The antigen is unknown.

This chain uses TRBV28 with TRBJ1-4; 9 bases fit TRBD1. The TCR was taken from a human donor with low-grade glioma or glioblastoma, undergoing nonglioma brain surgery, or in good health (not recorded which). Material: glioma tissue, nonneoplastic brain tissue, or PBMCs (not recorded which). The CDR3 loop reads CASSSPWTGDNEKLFF. The CDR3, as DNA: TGTGCCAGCAGTTCTCCTTGGACAGGGGACAATGAAAAACTGTTTTTT.